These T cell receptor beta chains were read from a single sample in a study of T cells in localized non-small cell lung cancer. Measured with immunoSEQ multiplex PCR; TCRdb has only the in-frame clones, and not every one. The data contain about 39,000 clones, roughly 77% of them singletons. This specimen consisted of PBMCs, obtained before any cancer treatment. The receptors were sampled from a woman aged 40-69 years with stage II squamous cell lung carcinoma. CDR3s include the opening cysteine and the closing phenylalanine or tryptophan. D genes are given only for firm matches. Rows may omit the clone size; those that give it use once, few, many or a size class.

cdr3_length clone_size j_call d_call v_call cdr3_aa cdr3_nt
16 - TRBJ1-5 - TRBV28 CASSDNKVWGNQPQHF TGTGCCAGCAGTGATAATAAGGTATGGGGCAATCAGCCCCAGCATTTT
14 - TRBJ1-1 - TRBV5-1 CASSFTVVNTEAFF TGCGCCAGCAGCTTTACAGTCGTAAACACTGAAGCTTTCTTT
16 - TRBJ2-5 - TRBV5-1 CASSLGLGTGQETQYF TGCGCCAGCAGCTTGGGCCTAGGGACTGGCCAAGAGACCCAGTACTTC
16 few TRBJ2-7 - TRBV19 CASSPERGKAYYEQYF TGTGCCAGTAGTCCCGAAAGGGGAAAGGCCTACTACGAGCAGTACTTC
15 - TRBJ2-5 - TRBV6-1 CASSEAVFSEGTQYF TGTGCCAGCAGTGAAGCGGTTTTTTCGGAGGGGACCCAGTACTTC
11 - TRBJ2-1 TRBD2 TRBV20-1 CSATTSAEQFF TGCAGTGCTACGACTAGCGCGGAGCAGTTCTTC
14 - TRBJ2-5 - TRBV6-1 CASSWTAYQETQYF TGTGCCAGCAGTTGGACAGCGTACCAAGAGACCCAGTACTTC
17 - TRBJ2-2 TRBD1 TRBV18 CASSPWTGQGHTGELFF TGTGCCAGCTCACCGTGGACGGGACAGGGGCACACCGGGGAGCTGTTTTTT
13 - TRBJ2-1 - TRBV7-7 CASSLGTDNEQFF TGTGCTAGCAGCTTAGGGACTGACAATGAGCAGTTCTTC
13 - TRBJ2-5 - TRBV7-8 CASTPRRQETQYF TGTGCCAGCACTCCTCGGAGGCAAGAGACCCAGTACTTC
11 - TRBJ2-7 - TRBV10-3 CAISESGEQYF TGTGCCATCAGTGAGTCGGGCGAGCAGTACTTC
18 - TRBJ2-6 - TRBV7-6 CASSPTTEPNSGANVLTF TGTGCCAGCAGCCCCACGACAGAACCTAACTCTGGGGCCAACGTCCTGACTTTC
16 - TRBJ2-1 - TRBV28 CASRPQWGESSNEQFF TGTGCCAGCAGACCCCAGTGGGGAGAGTCGTCCAATGAGCAGTTCTTC
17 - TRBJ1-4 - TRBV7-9 CASSSRYSAQTAEKLFF TGTGCCAGCAGCTCTAGATACTCAGCACAGACCGCCGAAAAACTGTTTTTT
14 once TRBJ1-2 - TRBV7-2 CASSLEMAYDGYTF TGTGCCAGCAGCTTAGAAATGGCCTACGATGGCTACACCTTC
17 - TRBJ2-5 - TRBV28 CASSLGLRGQIGETQYF TGTGCCAGCAGTTTAGGCTTGAGGGGACAAATTGGGGAGACCCAGTACTTC
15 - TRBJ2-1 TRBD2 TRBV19 CASSIGSGRVNEQFF TGTGCCAGTAGTATTGGTAGCGGGAGGGTCAATGAGCAGTTCTTC
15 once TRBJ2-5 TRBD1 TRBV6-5 CASSSGRTGEETQYF TGTGCCAGCAGTTCCGGGAGGACAGGGGAAGAGACCCAGTACTTC
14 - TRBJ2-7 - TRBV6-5 CASSYGSWLGEQYF TGTGCCAGCAGTTATGGGAGTTGGCTCGGCGAGCAGTACTTC
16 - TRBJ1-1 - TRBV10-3 CAISESFQGPGAEAFF TGTGCCATCAGTGAGTCGTTTCAGGGCCCGGGGGCTGAAGCTTTCTTT
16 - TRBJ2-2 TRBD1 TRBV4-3 CASSQFDRGNTGELFF TGCGCCAGCAGCCAGTTCGACAGGGGGAACACCGGGGAGCTGTTTTTT
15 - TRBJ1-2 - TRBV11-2 CASSLVQGRGYGYTF TGTGCCAGCAGCTTAGTGCAGGGAAGAGGATATGGCTACACCTTC
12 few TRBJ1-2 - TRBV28 CASRDSYYGYTF TGTGCCAGCAGGGACAGCTACTATGGCTACACCTTC
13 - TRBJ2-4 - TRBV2 CASSGQIKNIQYF TGTGCCAGCAGTGGACAGATTAAAAACATTCAGTACTTC
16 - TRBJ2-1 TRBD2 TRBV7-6 CASSLASGRAGNEQFF TGTGCCAGCAGCTTAGCCAGCGGGAGGGCCGGGAATGAGCAGTTCTTC
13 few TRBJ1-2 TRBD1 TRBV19 CASSKQGNYGYTF TGTGCCAGTAGTAAACAGGGGAACTATGGCTACACCTTC
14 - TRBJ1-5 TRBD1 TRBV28 CASSRTGRNQPQHF TGTGCCAGCAGTCGGACAGGCCGCAATCAGCCCCAGCATTTT
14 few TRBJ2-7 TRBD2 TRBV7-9 CASSLPSGGDEQYF TGTGCCAGCAGCTTACCCAGCGGGGGAGACGAGCAGTACTTC
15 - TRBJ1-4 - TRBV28 CASSLPPATNEKLFF TGTGCCAGCAGTTTACCGCCGGCAACTAATGAAAAACTGTTTTTT
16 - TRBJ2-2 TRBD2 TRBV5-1 CASGVLAGANTGELFF TGCGCCAGCGGAGTCCTAGCGGGGGCCAACACCGGGGAGCTGTTTTTT
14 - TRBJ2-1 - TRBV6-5 CASSSPGVVNEQFF TGTGCCAGCAGTTCCCCGGGAGTGGTGAATGAGCAGTTCTTC
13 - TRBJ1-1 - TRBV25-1 CASSAEIGTEAFF TGTGCCAGCAGTGCAGAGATCGGGACTGAAGCTTTCTTT
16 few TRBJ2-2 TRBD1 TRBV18 CASSPGQGLNTGELFF TGTGCCAGCTCACCGGGACAGGGGCTAAACACCGGGGAGCTGTTTTTT
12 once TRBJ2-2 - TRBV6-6 CASSYFEGELFF TGTGCCAGCAGTTACTTCGAGGGGGAGCTGTTTTTT
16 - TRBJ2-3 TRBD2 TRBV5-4 CASSKLAGGLTDTQYF TGTGCCAGCAGTAAACTAGCGGGAGGGCTTACAGATACGCAGTATTTT
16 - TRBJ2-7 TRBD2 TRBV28 CASSPTASGASYEQYF TGTGCCAGCAGTCCCACGGCTAGCGGGGCCTCCTACGAGCAGTACTTC
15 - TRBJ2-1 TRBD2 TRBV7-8 CASSSPGGRDNEQFF TGTGCCAGCAGCTCTCCGGGCGGGAGGGACAATGAGCAGTTCTTC
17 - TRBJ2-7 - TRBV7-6 CASSWSLPTVLGHEQYF TGTGCCAGCAGCTGGAGCCTTCCGACGGTCCTCGGCCACGAGCAGTACTTC
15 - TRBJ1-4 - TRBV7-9 CASSPLRTFNEKLFF TGTGCCAGCAGCCCGCTGAGGACCTTTAATGAAAAACTGTTTTTT
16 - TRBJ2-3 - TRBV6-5 CASSYVLSGGTDTQYF TGTGCCAGCAGTTATGTCCTATCGGGGGGCACAGATACGCAGTATTTT
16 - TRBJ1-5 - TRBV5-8 CASSLARGRGTQPQHF TGTGCCAGCAGCTTGGCCAGGGGCAGGGGCACTCAGCCCCAGCATTTT
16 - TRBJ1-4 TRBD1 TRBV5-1 CASSLSQGGSSEKLFF TGCGCCAGCAGCTTAAGCCAGGGGGGGTCTTCCGAAAAACTGTTTTTT
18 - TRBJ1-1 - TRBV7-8 CASSNPGTRTGSHTEAFF TGTGCCAGCAGCAACCCAGGGACAAGAACGGGATCGCACACTGAAGCTTTCTTT
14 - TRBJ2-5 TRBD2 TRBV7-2 CASVLAGVGETQYF TGTGCCAGCGTCTTAGCGGGAGTTGGTGAGACCCAGTACTTC
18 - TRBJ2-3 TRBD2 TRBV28 CASSSGTSGGASTDTQYF TGTGCCAGCAGTTCCGGGACTAGCGGGGGGGCAAGCACAGATACGCAGTATTTT
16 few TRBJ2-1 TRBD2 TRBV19 CASSINLAASYNEQFF TGTGCCAGTAGTATCAATCTAGCGGCATCCTACAATGAGCAGTTCTTC
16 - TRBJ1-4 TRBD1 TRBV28 CASRPELGQEIEKLFF TGTGCCAGCAGGCCCGAGTTGGGACAGGAGATTGAAAAACTGTTTTTT
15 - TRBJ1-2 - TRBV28 CASSTIGQGDYGYTF TGTGCCAGCAGCACCATAGGGCAGGGAGACTATGGCTACACCTTC
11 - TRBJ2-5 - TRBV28 CASLQAETQYF TGTGCCAGCCTCCAGGCAGAGACCCAGTACTTC
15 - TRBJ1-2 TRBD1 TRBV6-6 CASSSFGQGGRGYTF TGTGCCAGCAGTTCCTTCGGACAGGGAGGTCGTGGCTACACCTTC
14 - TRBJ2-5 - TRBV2 CASTRTSSEGTQYF TGTGCCAGCACTCGGACTTCTTCTGAGGGGACCCAGTACTTC
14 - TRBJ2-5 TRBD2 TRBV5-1 CASSSGLAEETQYF TGCGCCAGCAGCTCCGGACTAGCGGAAGAGACCCAGTACTTC
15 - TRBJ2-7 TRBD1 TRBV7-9 CASSNRDRGSYEQYF TGTGCCAGCAGCAACCGGGACAGGGGATCCTACGAGCAGTACTTC
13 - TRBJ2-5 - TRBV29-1 CSVDGGARETQYF TGCAGCGTTGATGGGGGGGCAAGGGAGACCCAGTACTTC
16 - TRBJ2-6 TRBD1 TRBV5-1 CANRTGESSGANVLTF TGCGCCAATAGGACAGGGGAGAGCTCTGGGGCCAACGTCCTGACTTTC
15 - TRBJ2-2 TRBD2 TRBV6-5 CASSLQGGLAGELFF TGTGCCAGCAGCCTACAGGGGGGACTAGCGGGAGAGCTGTTTTTT
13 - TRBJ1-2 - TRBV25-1 CASSEWQASGYTF TGTGCCAGCAGTGAATGGCAGGCTAGCGGCTACACCTTC
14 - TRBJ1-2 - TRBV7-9 CASSLAGFGYGYTF TGTGCCAGCAGCTTAGCAGGATTCGGCTATGGCTACACCTTC
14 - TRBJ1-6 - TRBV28 CASAEDSYNSPLHF TGTGCCAGCGCCGAGGACAGCTATAATTCACCCCTCCACTTT
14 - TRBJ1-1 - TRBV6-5 CASSYSSRGREAFF TGTGCCAGCAGTTACTCGAGCAGAGGGAGGGAAGCTTTCTTT